The entry below gives a single T cell receptor beta chain sequence along with its context. This clone has a handful of counts. What this receptor recognizes is not known. It has no much larger one-base neighbor in the sample; base qualities were not kept. This sample was included in a study of blood T cell repertoires in COVID-19 (dated by TCRdb to 2018 to 2020). At the level of the whole study: Collaborator samples came from the United States, Italy and Spain and covered acute and convalescent phases of COVID-19. The samples were drawn from two sources: the first 160 participants of the ongoing ImmuneRACE study, and 950 to 1,500 subjects contributed by 6 global collaborators. The material from the prospective study consisted of cDNA or gDNA derived from T cells, B-cell-depleted T cells, or PBMCs. Sample metadata almost always included a de-identified subject ID, COVID-19 status, age in years and sex. HLA class I and class II types, where available, came from metadata supplied by the sample provider rather than from assay-based typing. Deeply sampled blood TCRbeta repertoires from subjects exposed to, actively infected with, or recovered from COVID-19 were included in the dataset. A freely available public database, intended as a resource for researchers studying the immune response to SARS-CoV-2, is where the repertoires were released.

Broad study findings and their caveats: The quantity of clinical and demographic metadata differed by source and by participant and was supplied without curation.

The CDR3 measures 15 amino acids from cysteine to phenylalanine. The entry retains the CDR3 DNA only, 45 bases that are in frame from base 1. Trimming leaves V shorter by 3 bases and J shorter by 6 bases, with the junction holding 8 bases beyond the gene matches. From the germline V gene, CDR1 is SGHDT and CDR2 is YYEEEE. Collaborating institutions collected whole blood in K2EDTA tubes following their own protocols. Collaborator samples were shipped for TCRbeta analysis as frozen whole blood, isolated PBMCs, or DNA extracted from either sample type. TCRbeta CDR3 regions were amplified from genomic DNA using the immunoSEQ Assay, a bias-controlled multiplex PCR. The paper's processing steps were these. Nucleated cell counts per sample were estimated from amplification of reference gene primers within the assay. To quantify the absolute abundance of each unique TCRbeta CDR3 rearrangement, sequence reads were collapsed and filtered. For each sample, productive Simpson clonality was calculated as the square root of Simpson's diversity index over productive rearrangements. The table comes from immuneACCESS by way of TCRdb, which keeps in-frame sequences with V and J called. Part of the clones is missing from these tables; in studies checked, under half for an unresolved V gene and the rest for unknown reasons. The V and J calls and clone size were taken over from that table, and D and trimming were inferred from the DNA. The sample yields about 290,000 clones; roughly 88% were counted once. Under 3.5% of the sample is taken by the ten largest.

The source material was peripheral blood. This sequence was found in a woman aged 30 to 39 with active or convalescent COVID-19. The V gene is TRBV5-6 and the J gene is TRBJ2-2; a stretch of 7 junction bases matches TRBD1. This receptor has the CDR3 CASSWNVQGAGELFF. The nucleotide sequence is TGTGCCAGCAGCTGGAATGTCCAGGGGGCCGGGGAGCTGTTTTTT.